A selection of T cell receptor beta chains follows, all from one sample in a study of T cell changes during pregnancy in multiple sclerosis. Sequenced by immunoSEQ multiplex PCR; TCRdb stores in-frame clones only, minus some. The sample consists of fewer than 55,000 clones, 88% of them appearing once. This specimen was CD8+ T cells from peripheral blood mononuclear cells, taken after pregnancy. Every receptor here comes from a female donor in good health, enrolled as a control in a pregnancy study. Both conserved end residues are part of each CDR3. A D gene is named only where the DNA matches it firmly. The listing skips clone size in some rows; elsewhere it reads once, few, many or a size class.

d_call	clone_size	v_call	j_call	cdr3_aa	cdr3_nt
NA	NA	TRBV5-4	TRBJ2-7	CASSPRGSYEQYF	TGTGCCAGCAGCCCCCGAGGGTCCTACGAGCAGTACTTC
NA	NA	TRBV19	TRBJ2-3	CASTSSGSTDTQYF	TGTGCCAGTACGAGTAGCGGTAGCACAGATACGCAGTATTTT
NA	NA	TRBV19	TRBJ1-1	CASSMTGNTEAFF	TGTGCCAGTAGTATGACAGGGAACACTGAAGCTTTCTTT
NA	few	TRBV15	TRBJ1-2	CATRGAGDPYGYTF	TGTGCCACCAGAGGGGCAGGGGATCCCTATGGCTACACCTTC
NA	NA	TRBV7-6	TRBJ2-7	CASSSGAGSYEQYF	TGTGCCAGCAGCTCTGGGGCAGGCTCCTACGAGCAGTACTTC
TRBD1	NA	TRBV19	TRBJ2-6	CASSIIGTVHSGANVLTF	TGTGCCAGTAGTATCATAGGGACAGTTCATTCTGGGGCCAACGTCCTGACTTTC
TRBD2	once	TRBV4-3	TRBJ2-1	CASSSRLAGGDEQFF	TGCGCCAGCAGCTCCCGACTAGCGGGGGGTGATGAGCAGTTCTTC
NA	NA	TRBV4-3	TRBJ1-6	CAAGQPNSPLHF	TGCGCCGCTGGACAGCCCAATTCACCCCTCCACTTT
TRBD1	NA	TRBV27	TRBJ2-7	CASSPGQGRSYEQYF	TGTGCCAGCAGCCCGGGACAGGGCCGCTCCTACGAGCAGTACTTC
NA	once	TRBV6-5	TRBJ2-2	CASSFSGVMTGELFF	TGTGCCAGCAGTTTTTCAGGGGTAATGACCGGGGAGCTGTTTTTT
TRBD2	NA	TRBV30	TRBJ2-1	CSRGGVGNEQFF	TGTTCCCGCGGGGGGGTGGGCAATGAGCAGTTCTTC
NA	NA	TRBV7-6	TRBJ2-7	CASMGAGNYEQYF	TGTGCCAGCATGGGAGCCGGAAACTACGAGCAGTACTTC
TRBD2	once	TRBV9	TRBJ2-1	CVSSSPMNVGGVSYNEQFF	TGTGTCAGCAGCTCCCCCATGAATGTTGGGGGGGTTTCATACAATGAGCAGTTCTTC
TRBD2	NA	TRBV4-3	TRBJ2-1	CASSQETGGYNEQFF	TGCGCCAGCAGCCAAGAAACGGGGGGATACAATGAGCAGTTCTTC
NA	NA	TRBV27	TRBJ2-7	CAASIGGGAYEQYF	TGTGCCGCAAGCATAGGAGGGGGGGCCTACGAGCAGTACTTC
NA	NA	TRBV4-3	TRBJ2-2	CASSQGYTGELFF	TGCGCCAGCAGCCAAGGCTATACCGGGGAGCTGTTTTTT
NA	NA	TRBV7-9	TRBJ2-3	CASLARLGDTQYF	TGTGCCAGCTTAGCTCGCCTGGGAGATACGCAGTATTTT
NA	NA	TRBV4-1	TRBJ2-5	CASSQALGVAETQYF	TGCGCCAGCAGCCAAGCTCTAGGGGTTGCAGAGACCCAGTACTTC
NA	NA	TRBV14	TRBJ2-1	CASSQDRYNEQFF	TGTGCCAGCAGCCAAGATCGGTACAATGAGCAGTTCTTC
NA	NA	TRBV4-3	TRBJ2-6	CASSQDLRGSGANVLTF	TGCGCCAGCAGCCAAGATCTCAGAGGCTCTGGGGCCAACGTCCTGACTTTC
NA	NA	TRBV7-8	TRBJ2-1	CASSFAGTAYNEQFF	TGTGCCAGCAGCTTTGCCGGGACTGCCTACAATGAGCAGTTCTTC
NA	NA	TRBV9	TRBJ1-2	CASSSQDTSVVYGYTF	TGTGCCAGCAGCTCCCAGGACACCTCCGTCGTCTATGGCTACACCTTC
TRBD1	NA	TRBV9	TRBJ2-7	CASSIGDRVREQYF	TGTGCCAGCAGCATAGGGGACAGGGTCCGGGAGCAGTACTTC
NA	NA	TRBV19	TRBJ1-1	CASSHILNTEAFF	TGTGCCAGTAGTCACATTTTGAACACTGAAGCTTTCTTT
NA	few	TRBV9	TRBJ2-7	CASSSGLGDTDSYEQYF	TGTGCCAGCAGCTCGGGGTTGGGGGACACCGACTCCTACGAGCAGTACTTC
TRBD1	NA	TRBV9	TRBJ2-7	CASSVGTGWSYEQYF	TGTGCCAGCAGCGTAGGGACAGGGTGGTCCTACGAGCAGTACTTC
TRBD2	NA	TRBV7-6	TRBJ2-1	CASSPLSGGLDNEQFF	TGTGCCAGCAGCCCATTAAGCGGGGGGCTGGACAATGAGCAGTTCTTC
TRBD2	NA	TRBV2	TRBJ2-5	CASSVGGGSQETQYF	TGTGCCAGCAGTGTCGGCGGGGGGTCCCAAGAGACCCAGTACTTC
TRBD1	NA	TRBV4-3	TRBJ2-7	CASSLETGVLDYEQYF	TGCGCCAGCAGCCTTGAAACAGGGGTCTTGGACTACGAGCAGTACTTC
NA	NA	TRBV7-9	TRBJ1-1	CASSTQGTEAFF	TGTGCCAGCAGTACACAGGGAACTGAAGCTTTCTTT
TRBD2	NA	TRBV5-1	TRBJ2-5	CASSLGTSGVQETQYF	TGCGCCAGCAGCTTGGGGACTAGCGGGGTACAAGAGACCCAGTACTTC
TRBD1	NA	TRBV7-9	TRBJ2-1	CASSGAGTGGRIHYNEQFF	TGTGCCAGCAGCGGTGCCGGGACAGGGGGCCGTATTCACTACAATGAGCAGTTCTTC
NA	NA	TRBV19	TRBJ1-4	CASSAGTLVKLFF	TGTGCCAGTAGCGCCGGGACTTTGGTAAAACTGTTTTTT
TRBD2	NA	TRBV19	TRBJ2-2	CASSPGTSGGPHFYTGELFF	TGTGCCAGTAGTCCCGGGACTAGCGGGGGGCCGCACTTTTACACCGGGGAGCTGTTTTTT
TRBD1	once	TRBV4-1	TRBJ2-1	CASSHHVTGQGINEQFF	TGCGCCAGCAGCCATCATGTCACGGGACAGGGAATCAATGAGCAGTTCTTC
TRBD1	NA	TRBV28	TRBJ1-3	CASSLWGQGKGGNTIYF	TGTGCCAGCAGTTTATGGGGACAGGGAAAAGGTGGAAACACCATATATTTT
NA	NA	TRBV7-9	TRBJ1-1	CASSGQWGQSTEAFF	TGTGCCAGCAGCGGGCAGTGGGGGCAGAGCACTGAAGCTTTCTTT
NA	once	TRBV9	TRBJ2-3	CASSVTLAPSTDTQYF	TGTGCCAGCAGCGTAACGCTAGCGCCCAGCACAGATACGCAGTATTTT
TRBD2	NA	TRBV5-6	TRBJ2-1	CASSHLTSGGEQFF	TGTGCCAGCAGCCATCTGACTAGCGGGGGGGAGCAGTTCTTC
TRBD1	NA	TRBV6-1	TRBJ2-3	CASSERVGRGQGDTQYF	TGTGCCAGCAGTGAACGGGTTGGCAGGGGACAGGGAGATACGCAGTATTTT
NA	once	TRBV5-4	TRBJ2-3	CASSPLADTQYF	TGTGCCAGCAGCCCCTTGGCCGATACGCAGTATTTT
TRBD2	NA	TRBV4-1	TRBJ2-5	CASSPASGDQETQYF	TGCGCCAGCAGCCCGGCTAGCGGGGATCAAGAGACCCAGTACTTC
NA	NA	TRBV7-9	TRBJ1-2	CASSLAGVNGYTF	TGTGCCAGCAGCTTGGCAGGGGTTAATGGCTACACCTTC
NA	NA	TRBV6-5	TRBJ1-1	CASSSGQGNTEAFF	TGTGCCAGCAGTAGCGGGCAAGGGAACACTGAAGCTTTCTTT
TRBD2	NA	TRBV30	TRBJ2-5	CAWSATSLETQYF	TGTGCCTGGAGCGCGACTAGCTTGGAGACCCAGTACTTC
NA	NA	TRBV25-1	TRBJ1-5	CASRSDTADQPQHF	TGTGCCAGCAGGTCGGACACGGCGGATCAGCCCCAGCATTTT
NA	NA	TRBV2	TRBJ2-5	CASSGQNDETQYF	TGTGCCAGCAGTGGACAGAACGACGAGACCCAGTACTTC
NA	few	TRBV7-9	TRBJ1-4	CASSSTGGSEKLFF	TGTGCCAGCAGCTCTACGGGGGGTAGTGAAAAACTGTTTTTT
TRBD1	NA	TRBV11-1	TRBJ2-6	CASSLVGRTGGPGANVLTF	TGTGCCAGCAGCTTAGTAGGAAGGACAGGGGGCCCTGGGGCCAACGTCCTGACTTTC
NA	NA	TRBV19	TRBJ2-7	CASSPRQSYEQYF	TGTGCCAGTAGTCCAAGACAGTCCTACGAGCAGTACTTC
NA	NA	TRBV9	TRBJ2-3	CASSGGDTDTQYF	TGTGCCAGCAGCGGGGGGGACACAGATACGCAGTATTTT
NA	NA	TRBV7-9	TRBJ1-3	CASSDTGNTIYF	TGTGCCAGCAGCGACACTGGAAACACCATATATTTT
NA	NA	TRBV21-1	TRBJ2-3	CASNKGTSGVSTQYF	TGTGCCAGCAACAAAGGAACTAGCGGGGTAAGCACGCAGTATTTT
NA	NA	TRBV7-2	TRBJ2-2	CASSFPGGTPNTGELFF	TGTGCCAGCAGCTTCCCAGGGGGGACTCCGAACACCGGGGAGCTGTTTTTT
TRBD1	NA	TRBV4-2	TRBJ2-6	CASSQEGTGGANVLTF	TGTGCCAGCAGCCAAGAAGGGACAGGGGGGGCCAACGTCCTGACTTTC